The 22 T cell receptor beta chains presented below share a single source sample, sequenced in a study of T cell responses to AZD1222 COVID-19 vaccine. Sequenced by immunoSEQ multiplex PCR; TCRdb stores in-frame clones only, minus some. The profile shows some 120,000 clones, 80% to 95% of them singletons. The material sequenced was peripheral blood, taken on day 0 of AZD1222 vaccination. These receptors all stem from an adult in good health.

Only one count was recorded for this clone. The chain has TRBV7-6 and TRBJ2-2; the match to TRBD2 covers 12 bases. Germline assignment: CDR1 SGHVS and CDR2 FNYEAQ. Germline trimming cut 4 bases from V and 9 bases from J; bases unmatched to any gene: 21. The CDR3 has 20 amino acids. The CDR3 nucleotides are TGTGCCAGCAGCTGGTTGACGGGAAAACTAGCGGGAGGTGGGACCAGGGAGCTGTTTTTT. Amino acid sequence: CASSWLTGKLAGGGTRELFF.

The chain has TRBV28 and TRBJ1-2; no clear D gene. CDR3 length: 14 amino acids. The V gene lost 5 bases and the J gene lost 0 bases, with 10 bases spanning the gap. Germline V gene sequence: CDR1 MDHEN, CDR2 SYDVKM. In DNA form, the CDR3 reads TGTGCCAGCAGTCTAAGGATATCTAACTATGGCTACACCTTC. It specifies CASSLRISNYGYTF.

The rearrangement uses TRBV9 and TRBJ1-2; possible D gene TRBD1, 5 bases. V lost 5 bases to trimming and J lost 0 bases, with 11 bases between them. CDR3 length equals 14 residues. Germline assignment: CDR1 SGDLS and CDR2 YYNGEE. CDR3 nucleotides: TGTGCCAGCAGTGGACATCTAGCTAACTATGGCTACACCTTC. It is translated as CASSGHLANYGYTF.

The chain uses TRBV12-3 or TRBV12-4 and TRBJ1-6, with D hard to call. CDR3 length: 13 residues. The germline V and J ends were trimmed by 2 bases and 7 bases, with 6 bases remaining between them. CDR3 sequence: CASSLRPNSPLHF. The CDR3 DNA is TGTGCCAGCAGTTTACGACCCAATTCACCCCTCCACTTT.

The chain combines TRBV9 with TRBJ2-1, with D perhaps matching TRBD1 or TRBD2 (5 bases each). Trimming removed 4 bases at V and 4 bases at J, with 15 bases between. This CDR3 region has 15 residues. Germline lookup yields CDR1 SGDLS and CDR2 YYNGEE. This CDR3 is CASSPTGDHYNEQFF. As DNA, the CDR3 is TGTGCCAGCAGCCCAACTGGGGACCATTACAATGAGCAGTTCTTC. The full variable domain, its missing parts supplied by reference TRBV9 and TRBJ2-1, is DSGVTQTPKHLITATGQRVTLRCSPRSGDLSVYWYQQSLDQGLQFLIQYYNGEERAKGNILERFSAQQFPDLHSELNLSSLELGDSALYFCASSPTGDHYNEQFFGPGTRLTVL.

This rearrangement joins TRBV5-4 to TRBJ2-1; either TRBD1 or TRBD2 may supply D (6 bases each). The germline CDR1 and CDR2 sequences are SGHNT and YYREEE (reference sequence). The CDR3 is 16 amino acids. Trimming removed 0 bases from V and 6 bases from J, with 16 bases in between. CDR3 loop: CASSLARGSGSNEQFF. Written as DNA, the CDR3 is TGTGCCAGCAGCTTGGCCAGGGGTAGCGGAAGCAATGAGCAGTTCTTC.

This sequence joins TRBV7-3 and TRBJ2-1; 7 nucleotides align to TRBD2. Trimming removed 5 bases from V and 10 bases from J; junction bases left unmatched: 14. The CDR3 covers 15 residues. Looked up from germline, CDR1 is SGHTA and CDR2 is FQGTGA. The CDR3 protein is CASSPTSAPVVEQFF. The DNA for the CDR3 is TGTGCCAGCAGCCCAACTAGCGCCCCTGTGGTCGAGCAGTTCTTC. Filled out from reference TRBV7-3 and TRBJ2-1, the complete variable domain reads GAGVSQTPSNKVTEKGKYVELRCDPISGHTALYWYRQSLGQGPEFLIYFQGTGAADDSGLPNDRFFAVRPEGSVSTLKIQRTERGDSAVYLCASSPTSAPVVEQFFGPGTRLTVL.

The chain links TRBV5-1 to TRBJ2-1; D is unresolved. Per the germline V gene, CDR1 is SGHRS and CDR2 is YFSETQ. V was clipped by 2 bases and J by 8 bases, with 11 bases between them. The CDR3 runs 13 residues. The CDR3 region is CASSLILVDEQFF. CDR3 nucleotide sequence: TGCGCCAGCAGCTTAATACTCGTTGATGAGCAGTTCTTC.

J is TRBJ2-3 and V is TRBV9; TRBD1 aligns across 11 bases. From germline, CDR1 is SGDLS and CDR2 YYNGEE. V shed 5 bases and J 7 bases; nucleotides not matched to a gene: 3. The CDR3 sequence is 13 residues long. The CDR3 DNA sequence: TGTGCCAGCAGAGGGGACAGGGGGAATACGCAGTATTTT. Its translation: CASRGDRGNTQYF.

This chain joins TRBV11-3 and TRBJ2-3; D remains unclear. V shed 0 bases and J shed 4 bases, with 2 bases lying between them. Germline lookup yields CDR1 SGHNT and CDR2 YENEEA. This CDR3 spans 12 amino acids. The CDR3 region is CASSLDADTQYF. CDR3 DNA: TGTGCCAGCAGCTTAGATGCAGATACGCAGTATTTT.

The chain couples TRBV28 to TRBJ2-7; no clear D. CDR3 length: 15 residues. V was trimmed by 3 bases and J by 0 bases, leaving 12 bases between them. The germline V gene has CDR1 MDHEN and CDR2 SYDVKM. CDR3 protein: CASSLVRPPSYEQYF. CDR3 in DNA: TGTGCCAGCAGTTTGGTGCGGCCCCCCTCCTACGAGCAGTACTTC.

The count of this clone is one. CDR3 loop: CASSRESSSYEQYF. The CDR3 nucleotides read TGTGCCAGCTCTAGGGAATCCTCTTCCTACGAGCAGTACTTC. This chain uses TRBV18 with TRBJ2-7; D gene uncertain. The CDR3 loop spans 14 amino acids. Looked up from germline, CDR1 is KGHSH and CDR2 is LQKENI. Trimming removed 6 bases from V and 1 base from J, with 13 bases in between.

The chain has TRBV27 and TRBJ2-3; 7 bases are a match to TRBD2. The CDR3 runs to 15 residues. Germline V CDR1 and CDR2: MNHEY, SMNVEV (reference sequence). J gave up 2 bases and V 5 bases, and 7 bases lay outside the gene matches. DNA for the CDR3: TGTGCCAGCAGTGACGGGACTAACCCCACAGATACGCAGTATTTT. Translated, it gives CASSDGTNPTDTQYF.

This chain joins TRBV19 and TRBJ1-1; tentatively, D is TRBD1 (6 bases). Trimming shortened V by 7 bases and J by 3 bases, and 9 bases separated the two germline ends. CDR1 is LNHDA, CDR2 SQIVND, per germline (reference sequence). This CDR3 is 12 amino acids long. The CDR3 is CASITGYTEAFF. CDR3 coding DNA: TGTGCCAGTATAACAGGGTACACTGAAGCTTTCTTT.

The rearrangement links TRBV29-1 to TRBJ1-2; D may be TRBD1 (6 bases). CDR3 length equals 14 residues. The ends were cut back, 4 bases at V and 8 bases at J, with 20 bases in the middle. In germline, CDR1 is SQVTM, CDR2 ANQGSEA. The CDR3 DNA follows: TGCAGCGTTGTACCTCGACAGGCCGATTCGGGCTACACCTTC. Amino acids: CSVVPRQADSGYTF.

V and J are TRBV5-6 and TRBJ2-5, with 9 nucleotides matching TRBD1. Germline assignment: CDR1 SGHDT and CDR2 YYEEEE. V was clipped by 3 bases and J by 3 bases; unmatched bases: 12. The CDR3 length is 17 residues. The CDR3 loop is CASSWGGQGLRKETQYF. The DNA for the CDR3 is TGTGCCAGCAGCTGGGGGGGACAGGGCTTAAGGAAAGAGACCCAGTACTTC. Using reference TRBV5-6 and TRBJ2-5 for the parts outside the CDR3, the full variable domain is DAGVTQSPTHLIKTRGQQVTLRCSPKSGHDTVSWYQQALGQGPQFIFQYYEEEERQRGNFPDRFSGHQFPNYSSELNVNALLLGDSALYLCASSWGGQGLRKETQYFGPGTRLLVL.

The chain carries TRBV28 and TRBJ1-3; no clear D. This CDR3 contains 15 residues. Germline CDR1 reads MDHEN; CDR2 reads SYDVKM. The V and J ends lost 5 bases and 0 bases respectively, with 11 bases between them. This chain's CDR3 is CASSGSGYSGNTIYF. CDR3 bases: TGTGCCAGCAGTGGGTCGGGTTACTCTGGAAACACCATATATTTT.

The V gene is TRBV7-9, the J gene TRBJ2-5, with no clear D. Between the trimmed V and J ends, which lost 1 base and 5 bases, there was a span of 11 bases. Per germline, CDR1 SEHNR and CDR2 FQNEAQ (reference sequence). This CDR3 is built from 14 residues. This CDR3 is CASSLGGIGETQYF. Here the CDR3 DNA reads TGTGCCAGCAGCTTAGGTGGTATTGGGGAGACCCAGTACTTC.

CDR3 loop: CASSKRQGGQPQHF. Here the CDR3 DNA reads TGTGCCAGCAGTAAACGACAGGGAGGCCAGCCCCAGCATTTT. The chain has TRBV27 and TRBJ1-5, with 7 nucleotides matching TRBD1. The CDR3 contains 14 residues. J was trimmed by 7 bases and V by 5 bases; bases with no gene match: 8. Germline CDR1 and CDR2: MNHEY and SMNVEV (reference sequence).

The chain joins TRBV28 to TRBJ1-6; D unresolved. The CDR3 runs to 14 residues. Germline CDR1 MDHEN, CDR2 SYDVKM. Deletions cut 4 bases from V and 0 bases from J, with 4 bases between. The CDR3 reads CASSSNSYNSPLHF. CDR3 bases: TGTGCCAGCAGTTCCAACTCCTATAATTCACCCCTCCACTTT.

The V call is TRBV5-1, the J call TRBJ1-5, with 9 bases lining up with TRBD1. The CDR3 covers 14 residues. Germline V gene data show CDR1 as SGHRS and CDR2 as YFSETQ. V trimming: 4 bases; J trimming: 7 bases; junction bases outside the gene matches: 6. Here the CDR3 DNA reads TGCGCCAGCAGCCCAGAGGGACAGGGCCAGCCCCAGCATTTT. Its protein is CASSPEGQGQPQHF. The entire variable domain, with the rest obtained from reference TRBV5-1 and TRBJ1-5, is as follows: KAGVTQTPRYLIKTRGQQVTLSCSPISGHRSVSWYQQTPGQGLQFLFEYFSETQRNKGNFPGRFSGRQFSNSRSEMNVSTLELGDSALYLCASSPEGQGQPQHFGDGTRLSIL.

The chain uses TRBV27 and TRBJ2-1; D perhaps matches TRBD1 (6 bases). V shed 8 bases and J shed 4 bases, with 24 bases lying between them. Germline loops: CDR1 MNHEY, CDR2 SMNVEV (reference sequence). The CDR3 runs 17 residues. The DNA of the CDR3 is TGTGCCAGCGGGACACAACAGGGTGAGGTAGTATACAATGAGCAGTTCTTC. Its protein is CASGTQQGEVVYNEQFF.